This record concerns one T cell receptor beta chain sequence. Its antigen is currently unknown. Different DNA sequences within this sample yield the same CDR3. This record comes from a study of shared clonotypes between healthy human individuals. CD45RO negativity and positive selection for CCR7 defined naive CD8 cells, a population that excluded terminally differentiated effector memory CD45RA+ cells. The study ran the assay at deep level. Sequenced by immunoSEQ multiplex PCR; TCRdb stores in-frame clones only, minus some. The sample records over 2,000,000 clones, just under 95% being singletons. Findings of the study overall: Rarefaction indicated that sorted-subset sequencing remained incomplete although depth was large.

The sequence came from a young man in good health. Some clones in this sample may be carry-over from other donors' samples. The sample taken for sequencing was naive CD8+ T cells from PBMCs.

CDR3 amino acids: CASSLKGSSYEQYF. The CDR3 bases are TGTGCCAGCAGCCTTAAGGGGAGCTCCTACGAGCAGTACTTC. The chain couples TRBV13 to TRBJ2-7; perhaps D is TRBD1 or TRBD2 (5 bases each). With 5 bases removed from V and 0 bases from J, the gap between germline ends came to 11 bases. In germline, CDR1 is PRHDT, CDR2 FYEKMQ (reference sequence). The CDR3 totals 14 residues. The whole variable domain, filled in from reference TRBV13 and TRBJ2-7, reads AAGVIQSPRHLIKEKRETATLKCYPIPRHDTVYWYQQGPGQDPQFLISFYEKMQSDKGSIPDRFSAQQFSDYHSELNMSSLELGDSALYFCASSLKGSSYEQYFGPGTRLTVT.